Below, 30 T cell receptor beta chains from the same sample are listed, as sequenced in a study of blood T cell repertoires in COVID-19. TCRdb keeps only in-frame clones here, not all; method: immunoSEQ multiplex PCR. The sample includes roughly 55,000 clones, roughly 80% seen only once; the top ten take 3.2%. Sequencing input: peripheral blood. The origin of the receptors is a man in his fifties or sixties with acute or convalescent COVID-19.

The chain uses TRBV10-1 and TRBJ1-4; D gene uncertain. This CDR3 region has 15 residues. V dropped 8 bases and J dropped 4 bases, with 17 bases sitting between them. Germline-derived CDR1 and CDR2 are WNHNN and SYGVQD (reference sequence). This CDR3 is CASFERGLRNEKLFF. CDR3 bases: TGCGCCAGCTTTGAAAGAGGGCTGCGTAATGAAAAACTGTTTTTT.

This chain connects TRBV5-5 to TRBJ1-2; maybe TRBD1 (5 bases). The V end lost 4 bases, the J end lost 5 bases, and 15 bases lay between the germline ends. CDR3 length: 14 amino acids. Germline CDR1 is SGHKS and CDR2 is YYEKEE (reference sequence). CDR3 region: CASSPPGHYYGYTF. DNA of the CDR3: TGTGCCAGCAGCCCTCCCGGACACTATTATGGCTACACCTTC. Complete variable domain (other parts from reference TRBV5-5 and TRBJ1-2): DAGVTQSPTHLIKTRGQQVTLRCSPISGHKSVSWYQQVLGQGPQFIFQYYEKEERGRGNFPDRFSARQFPNYSSELNVNALLLGDSALYLCASSPPGHYYGYTFGSGTRLTVV.

This chain connects TRBV7-9 to TRBJ2-3, with D uncertain. The CDR3 contains 15 residues. V lost 1 base, J lost 4 bases, and 12 bases lay in between. Germline V gene sequence: CDR1 SEHNR, CDR2 FQNEAQ (reference sequence). CDR3 amino acids: CASSLGASPPDTQYF. CDR3 nucleotides: TGTGCCAGCAGCTTAGGGGCTTCCCCACCAGATACGCAGTATTTT.

Here the CDR3 reads CASGRSLENSPLHF. Here the CDR3 DNA reads TGTGCCAGCGGGAGGTCCCTAGAAAATTCACCCCTCCACTTT. This chain connects TRBV28 to TRBJ1-6; D ambiguous. The germline V and J ends were trimmed by 8 bases and 7 bases, with 15 bases remaining between them. Germline V CDR1 and CDR2: MDHEN, SYDVKM. The CDR3 totals 14 residues.

The rearrangement links TRBV19 to TRBJ2-7; the D gene is possibly TRBD1 (6 bases). The CDR3 has 15 amino acids. Per the germline V gene, CDR1 is LNHDA and CDR2 is SQIVND (reference sequence). V was pared by 0 bases and J by 2 bases, with 11 bases between. The CDR3 DNA is TGTGCCAGTAGTATAGAAGGGGCAGGGGCCTACGAGCAGTACTTC. This codes for CASSIEGAGAYEQYF.

CDR3 sequence reads: CASSPPTGAVNEQYF. CDR3 DNA sequence: TGTGCCAGCTCACCACCCACAGGGGCTGTAAACGAGCAGTACTTC. The chain carries TRBV18 and TRBJ2-7; TRBD1 matches at 7 bases. V trimming: 0 bases; J trimming: 5 bases; junction bases outside the gene matches: 7. CDR3 length: 15 residues. The V gene's germline CDR1 is KGHSH and CDR2 LQKENI.

The chain is built from TRBV11-3 and TRBJ2-7; the match to TRBD1 covers 7 bases. The V segment lost 4 bases and the J segment 2 bases; nucleotides outside the gene matches: 2. CDR3 length: 13 amino acids. The germline V gene has CDR1 SGHNT and CDR2 YENEEA. The CDR3 sequence: CASSSGTAYEQYF. The CDR3 coding sequence is TGTGCCAGCAGCTCAGGGACAGCCTACGAGCAGTACTTC. Drawing the rest from reference TRBV11-3 and TRBJ2-7, the complete variable domain is EAGVVQSPRYKIIEKKQPVAFWCNPISGHNTLYWYLQNLGQGPELLIRYENEEAVDDSQLPKDRFSAERLKGVDSTLKIQPAELGDSAVYLCASSSGTAYEQYFGPGTRLTVT.

The J gene is TRBJ1-1, the V gene TRBV5-5, with D possibly TRBD1 on 5 matching bases. This CDR3 has 14 residues. Germline CDR1 is SGHKS and CDR2 is YYEKEE (reference sequence). The ends were cut back, 4 bases at V and 1 base at J, with 11 bases in the middle. This CDR3 is CASSGTGWNTEAFF. The CDR3 DNA reads TGTGCCAGCAGCGGAACAGGTTGGAACACTGAAGCTTTCTTT.

The chain links TRBV7-9 to TRBJ1-1, with D perhaps TRBD1 (5 bases). With 5 bases removed from V and 3 bases from J, the gap between germline ends came to 10 bases. The CDR3 contains 13 residues. The germline gives CDR1 SEHNR, CDR2 FQNEAQ (reference sequence). CDR3 sequence (DNA): TGTGCCAGCAGCCAAAGGGGCGACACTGAAGCTTTCTTT. Translating it yields CASSQRGDTEAFF.

The chain has TRBV18 and TRBJ2-6; 7 nucleotides agree with TRBD1. The V gene's germline CDR1 is KGHSH and CDR2 LQKENI. V gave up 3 bases and J gave up 2 bases; unmatched junction bases: 4. CDR3 length equals 16 residues. For the CDR3, the DNA is TGTGCCAGCTCACCGAACAGGGGACCTGGGGCCAACGTCCTGACTTTC. As protein: CASSPNRGPGANVLTF.

This rearrangement joins TRBV6-2 or TRBV6-3 to TRBJ1-1, with D possibly TRBD1 on 6 matching bases. This CDR3 is 14 amino acids long. V was clipped by 4 bases and J by 5 bases, with 14 bases between them. Germline V gene sequence: CDR1 MNHEY, CDR2 SVGEGT. The CDR3 DNA is TGTGCCAGCAGTTTCAGGGGTCGGGATACTGAAGCTTTCTTT. Its translation is CASSFRGRDTEAFF.

This clone was found a few times. The rearrangement links TRBV12-5 to TRBJ2-7; D is perhaps TRBD2 (5 bases). The V gene lost 5 bases and the J gene lost 6 bases, with 14 bases spanning the gap. CDR1 and CDR2 (germline): LGHNT, FRNRAP. The CDR3 covers 13 residues. CDR3 DNA: TGTGCTAGTGGTCCTCGGGCGGGTGGCGAGCAGTACTTC. Protein sequence: CASGPRAGGEQYF.

This clone was observed a handful of times. The chain is built from TRBV5-1 and TRBJ1-2; D remains ambiguous. Germline CDR1 and CDR2: SGHRS and YFSETQ. The V end lost 4 bases, the J end lost 4 bases, and 11 bases lay between the germline ends. CDR3 size: 13 residues. CDR3 coding DNA: TGCGCCAGCAGCCCCACCGAGGGCTATGGCTACACCTTC. Protein product: CASSPTEGYGYTF.

The chain carries TRBV30 and TRBJ2-7, with 13 bases matching TRBD2. J was trimmed by 4 bases and V by 1 base; bases with no gene match: 10. CDR1 GTSNPN and CDR2 SVGIG come from the germline V gene (reference sequence). The length of the CDR3 is 17 residues. The CDR3 DNA follows: TGTGCCTGGAGTGCGATCCCGGGACTAGCGGGGCGATACGAGCAGTACTTC. It specifies CAWSAIPGLAGRYEQYF.

The V and J genes are TRBV6-1 and TRBJ2-2; weak D call: TRBD2 (6 bases). The germline V gene encodes CDR1 MNHNS and CDR2 SASEGT. The germline V and J ends were trimmed by 0 bases and 0 bases, with 14 bases remaining between them. The CDR3 contains 18 residues. CDR3 DNA sequence: TGTGCCAGCAGTGAAGCGCTTCTTGGAGGGGCGAACACCGGGGAGCTGTTTTTT. This codes for CASSEALLGGANTGELFF.

This clone was detected a few times. The chain couples TRBV7-2 to TRBJ2-2, with 8 bases identical to TRBD1. CDR3 size: 16 residues. The germline V gene has CDR1 SGHTA and CDR2 FQGNSA. V lost 6 bases to trimming and J lost 6 bases; unmatched junction nucleotides: 12. The CDR3 reads CASSPVDRGSAGELFF. For the CDR3, the DNA is TGTGCCAGCAGTCCAGTCGACAGGGGATCTGCCGGGGAGCTGTTTTTT.

The chain couples TRBV6-7 to TRBJ2-1; D ambiguous. TRBV6-7 counts as an open reading frame of uncertain function. Trimming stripped 0 bases from V and 4 bases from J, with 10 bases between. The CDR3 consists of 15 residues. Here the CDR3 DNA reads TGTGCCAGCAGTTACTCGCCACAAGCGTACAATGAGCAGTTCTTC. Its protein product is CASSYSPQAYNEQFF.

The chain is built from TRBV7-9 and TRBJ1-6; possibly TRBD1 for D (6 bases). CDR3 size: 15 residues. V was cut by 1 base and J by 7 bases, with 11 bases left in between. CDR1 is SEHNR and CDR2 is FQNEAQ in the germline V gene (reference sequence). The chain's CDR3 is CASSLVAQGNSPLHF. CDR3 bases: TGTGCCAGCAGCTTAGTGGCACAGGGAAATTCACCCCTCCACTTT.

This chain joins TRBV9 and TRBJ2-1, with 8 nucleotides matching TRBD2. Germline trimming cut 3 bases from V and 3 bases from J; bases unmatched to any gene: 11. CDR1 and CDR2 from the germline V gene are SGDLS and YYNGEE. The CDR3 contains 17 residues. CDR3 protein: CASSARFERGNYNEQFF. The CDR3 DNA is TGTGCCAGCAGCGCCCGATTTGAGCGGGGGAACTACAATGAGCAGTTCTTC.

The V call is TRBV4-1, the J call TRBJ1-1, with a weak D call TRBD1 (5 bases). The CDR3 loop spans 17 amino acids. The germline gives CDR1 MGHRA, CDR2 YSYEKL. Trimming removed 0 bases from V and 3 bases from J, with 17 bases in between. DNA of the CDR3: TGCGCCAGCAGCCAAGACGCCCCAGGGTTAGGGGACACTGAAGCTTTCTTT. Residues: CASSQDAPGLGDTEAFF.

This clone was seen only a few times. V gene TRBV9 combines with J gene TRBJ1-2; D unclear. Germline V gene sequence: CDR1 SGDLS, CDR2 YYNGEE. The CDR3 has 15 amino acids. The V end was cut by 0 bases, the J end by 3 bases, with 12 bases between. CDR3 residues: CASSVGVDGDYGYTF. CDR3 sequence (DNA): TGTGCCAGCAGCGTAGGGGTCGACGGGGACTATGGCTACACCTTC.

J is TRBJ1-5 and V is TRBV19, with D maybe TRBD1 (5 bases). V gave up 10 bases and J gave up 0 bases, with 16 bases separating them. CDR1 is LNHDA, CDR2 SQIVND, per germline (reference sequence). CDR3 length: 15 residues. As DNA, the CDR3 is TGTGCCACCTCCCTGGGGGGTAATAGCAATCAGCCCCAGCATTTT. This sequence encodes CATSLGGNSNQPQHF.

The chain carries TRBV7-9 and TRBJ1-2; 12 bases map to TRBD1. The CDR3 runs to 15 residues. Looked up from germline, CDR1 is SEHNR and CDR2 is FQNEAQ (reference sequence). V shed 5 bases, J shed 7 bases, and the junction held 8 bases outside the gene matches. DNA of the CDR3: TGTGCCAGCAGCGCAGGGACAGGGGGCGGTAGTGGCTACACCTTC. Encoded protein: CASSAGTGGGSGYTF.

The genes are TRBV15 and TRBJ2-7; TRBD2 aligns across 11 bases. The CDR3 runs to 15 residues. The V gene end was trimmed by 5 bases and the J gene end by 3 bases; junction bases not matched to a gene: 6. Germline V lookup: CDR1 LNHNV, CDR2 YYDKDF (reference sequence). The CDR3 DNA sequence: TGTGCCACCAGCTACTCTAGCGGGGGGTACTACGAGCAGTACTTC. Its protein is CATSYSSGGYYEQYF.

This clone is medium-sized within its sample. The rearrangement uses TRBV5-1 and TRBJ2-2; no reliable D call. V was pared by 4 bases and J by 4 bases, with 8 bases between. Germline CDR1 reads SGHRS; CDR2 reads YFSETQ. The CDR3 has 13 amino acids. Written as DNA, the CDR3 is TGCGCCAGCAGCCCGCCGAGCACCGGGGAGCTGTTTTTT. Protein sequence: CASSPPSTGELFF.

This clone has more than one count but fewer than ten. The chain recombines TRBV27 with TRBJ1-2; 9 bases map to TRBD1. The CDR3 spans 17 residues. Germline V gives CDR1 MNHEY, CDR2 SMNVEV (reference sequence). After removal of 6 bases from V and 2 bases from J, the junction contained 13 bases not matched to a gene. The CDR3 DNA is TGTGCCAGCAGAAGGACAGGGGATATTTCTTGGAACTATGGCTACACCTTC. Translating it yields CASRRTGDISWNYGYTF.

The rearrangement joins TRBV12-3 or TRBV12-4 to TRBJ2-5; possibly TRBD2 for D (5 bases). The germline V and J ends were trimmed by 6 bases and 5 bases, with 10 bases remaining between them. The CDR3 sequence is 12 residues long. The CDR3 sequence is CASSQSGETQYF. In nucleotides, the CDR3 is TGTGCCAGCAGCCAATCGGGGGAGACCCAGTACTTC.

CDR3 in DNA: TGTGCCAGTAGTGACCGACAGGTGCTAGGGTCCCAGCATTTT. Translation: CASSDRQVLGSQHF. The chain uses TRBV19 and TRBJ1-5, with a weak D call TRBD1 (6 bases). Germline V CDR1 and CDR2: LNHDA, SQIVND (reference sequence). The CDR3 loop spans 14 amino acids. Trimming removed 5 bases at V and 11 bases at J, with 19 bases between. Complete variable domain (other parts from reference TRBV19 and TRBJ1-5): DGGITQSPKYLFRKEGQNVTLSCEQNLNHDAMYWYRQDPGQGLRLIYYSQIVNDFQKGDIAEGYSVSREKKESFPLTVTSAQKNPTAFYLCASSDRQVLGSQHFGDGTRLSIL.

The chain carries TRBV27 and TRBJ1-5, with a possible D match to TRBD1 (5 bases). The V and J ends lost 3 bases and 6 bases respectively, with 15 bases between them. This CDR3 is 15 amino acids long. CDR1 is MNHEY, CDR2 SMNVEV, per germline (reference sequence). DNA for the CDR3: TGTGCCAGCAGTTTTACAGGAAGGAATCCTCAGCCCCAGCATTTT. It codes for CASSFTGRNPQPQHF.

The V and J genes are TRBV28 and TRBJ1-5; D gene uncertain. Germline values: CDR1 MDHEN, CDR2 SYDVKM. The V gene lost 2 bases and the J gene lost 0 bases, with 11 bases spanning the gap. The CDR3 length is 16 residues. The CDR3 DNA follows: TGTGCCAGCAGTTTAATCTCACTTTATAGCAATCAGCCCCAGCATTTT. It yields the protein CASSLISLYSNQPQHF.